This T cell receptor beta chain was identified during a study of T cells in Graves' hyperthyroidism and ophthalmopathy. Regarding the study as a whole: The model predicted ophthalmopathy a median roughly 6.3 months before onset. Most thyroid clonotypes with frequency above 0.001 were detected in blood. A model of 13 V-J features distinguished ophthalmopathy from stable hyperthyroidism.

Turning to this clonotype: The target antigen is unknown.

Amplification targeted TCR beta CDR3 regions from RNA transcripts. First-round RT-PCR of the TCR CDR3 relied on the HTBI primer set. TCRdb analysed the multiplex PCR reads with MiXCR anew, one entry per CDR3 protein. Of approximately 510,000 distinct CDR3 sequences detected, around 43% appear once; the ten largest clones hold around two fifths. V shed 6 bases, J shed 4 bases, and the junction held 2 bases outside the gene matches. The length of the CDR3 is 13 residues. CDR1 is KGHDR, CDR2 SFDVKD, per germline. The study excluded patients with uncontrolled infection, other autoimmune disease, pregnancy or lactation.

The sequencing input was peripheral blood or thyroid tissue (not recorded which). This chain links TRBV24-1 with TRBJ2-5; 9 bases match TRBD2. This TCR derives from an adult woman with Graves' disease, either hyperthyroidism or ophthalmopathy (not recorded which). CDR3 DNA sequence: TGTGCCACCAGTTTACTAGCGGGAGAGACCCAGTACTTC. Translation: CATSLLAGETQYF.